Below are 32 T cell receptor beta chains sequenced from a single sample in a study of blood T cell repertoires in COVID-19 (dated by TCRdb to the early 2020s). Libraries were built with the immunoSEQ multiplex PCR assay. In its TCRdb copy, this immuneACCESS table keeps in-frame sequences only and misses some clones. Where compared with another copy, unresolved V genes explain less than half of these, and the others have no known cause. This sample gives about 200,000 clones in total; around 80% of them show up just once. Of the sample, around 13% falls within the top ten clones. The sample was peripheral blood. These receptors were collected from a human donor in a cohort sampled during active COVID-19.

The chain uses TRBV27 and TRBJ1-6; D remains ambiguous. Germline CDR1 is MNHEY and CDR2 is SMNVEV (reference sequence). Between the trimmed V and J ends, which lost 6 bases and 4 bases, there was a span of 4 bases. This CDR3 spans 12 amino acids. The CDR3 coding sequence is TGTGCCAGCAGCGGTTATAATTCACCCCTCCACTTT. It translates to CASSGYNSPLHF.

The chain uses TRBV18 and TRBJ2-1, with TRBD1 as a possible D gene (6 bases). V lost 2 bases, J lost 0 bases, and 8 bases lay in between. The CDR3 loop spans 15 amino acids. CDR1 is KGHSH, CDR2 LQKENI, per germline. This chain's CDR3 is CASSPRGSSYNEQFF. The DNA for the CDR3 is TGTGCCAGCTCACCAAGGGGGAGCTCCTACAATGAGCAGTTCTTC. The whole variable domain, filled in from reference TRBV18 and TRBJ2-1, reads NAGVMQNPRHLVRRRGQEARLRCSPMKGHSHVYWYRQLPEEGLKFMVYLQKENIIDESGMPKERFSAEFPKEGPSILRIQQVVRGDSAAYFCASSPRGSSYNEQFFGPGTRLTVL.

The chain employs TRBV21-1 and TRBJ2-3; the D call of TRBD1 is as the table states it, not checked on the DNA. TRBV21-1 is classified as a pseudogene. CDR3 length: 16 amino acids. CDR3: CASSKVGTPSTDTQYF. The CDR3, as DNA: TGTGCCAGCAGCAAAGTGGGGACACCTAGCACAGATACGCAGTATTTT.

The chain recombines TRBV2 with TRBJ2-7; unclear D gene. CDR3 length: 15 amino acids. CDR1 is SNHLY, CDR2 FYNNEI, per germline. The V gene lost 2 bases and the J gene lost 3 bases, with 14 bases spanning the gap. The DNA of the CDR3 is TGTGCCAGCAGTGAAATGTGGCTAGATGGCTACGAGCAGTACTTC. The encoded protein is CASSEMWLDGYEQYF.

V is TRBV19 and J is TRBJ2-1, with 16 bases aligning to TRBD2. Germline V gene data show CDR1 as LNHDA and CDR2 as SQIVND (reference sequence). V lost 9 bases to trimming and J lost 9 bases; unmatched junction nucleotides: 11. This CDR3 is built from 16 residues. The CDR3 loop reads CASKTGTSGRAAEQFF. CDR3 in DNA: TGTGCCAGCAAGACCGGGACTAGCGGGAGGGCCGCTGAGCAGTTCTTC.

The rearrangement uses TRBV19 and TRBJ2-6; D gene ambiguous. Trimming cost V 10 bases and J 4 bases, with 14 bases left between them. In germline, CDR1 is LNHDA, CDR2 SQIVND (reference sequence). The CDR3 is 14 amino acids. Here the CDR3 reads CATPKPSGANVLTF. CDR3 coding DNA: TGTGCCACCCCTAAACCCTCCGGGGCCAACGTCCTGACTTTC.

The chain couples TRBV28 to TRBJ1-4; a possible D gene is TRBD1 (5 bases). The CDR3 sequence is 15 residues long. The V and J ends lost 2 bases and 6 bases respectively, with 13 bases between them. Germline lookup yields CDR1 MDHEN and CDR2 SYDVKM. Here the CDR3 DNA reads TGTGCCAGCAGTTTAAGGGGTCCCTTGGATGAAAAACTGTTTTTT. It translates to CASSLRGPLDEKLFF.

The V gene is TRBV19, the J gene TRBJ1-5, with a weak D call TRBD1 (6 bases). Germline V gene sequence: CDR1 LNHDA, CDR2 SQIVND (reference sequence). The CDR3 spans 14 residues. The germline V and J ends were trimmed by 5 bases and 4 bases, with 12 bases remaining between them. CDR3 nucleotides: TGTGCCAGTAGTTCCAGGGGCCTTAATCAGCCCCAGCATTTT. It yields the protein CASSSRGLNQPQHF.

The chain carries TRBV5-1 and TRBJ2-3; 8 bases map to TRBD2. CDR3 length: 16 residues. In germline, CDR1 is SGHRS, CDR2 YFSETQ. The J segment lost 0 bases and the V segment lost 2 bases, leaving 5 bases of the junction unmatched. This CDR3 is CASSFRPSGSTDTQYF. The CDR3 DNA follows: TGCGCCAGCAGCTTCCGGCCTAGCGGGAGCACAGATACGCAGTATTTT.

V gene TRBV27 combines with J gene TRBJ2-7; 12 nucleotides agree with TRBD1. Germline V CDR1 and CDR2: MNHEY, SMNVEV (reference sequence). The CDR3 loop spans 17 amino acids. The junction had 14 bases not matched to a gene; V was cut back by 6 bases and J by 5 bases. CDR3 in DNA: TGTGCCAGCAGCTCCCCCGTGGGGACAGGGGGCAGACACGAGCAGTACTTC. The encoded protein is CASSSPVGTGGRHEQYF.

J is TRBJ2-7 and V is TRBV14; 9 bases align to TRBD2. Germline V gene sequence: CDR1 SGHDN, CDR2 FVKESK. V lost 4 bases, J lost 0 bases, and 7 bases stayed unmatched. This CDR3 has 16 residues. DNA for the CDR3: TGTGCCAGCAGCCGACGGCTGACTAGCGGCTCCTACGAGCAGTACTTC. Its protein product is CASSRRLTSGSYEQYF.

This chain joins TRBV19 and TRBJ2-7, with 8 bases that match TRBD1. Germline V gene sequence: CDR1 LNHDA, CDR2 SQIVND (reference sequence). CDR3 length: 14 residues. After removal of 1 base from V and 6 bases from J, the junction contained 5 bases not matched to a gene. The CDR3 nucleotides read TGTGCCAGTAGTATAGGGACAGGGCGCGTCGAGCAGTACTTC. Translating gives CASSIGTGRVEQYF.

V usage is TRBV11-2 and J usage is TRBJ2-7, with TRBD1 matching 8 bases. CDR1 and CDR2 (germline): SGHAT, FQNNGV. J lost 6 bases, V lost 5 bases, and 6 bases had no gene match. CDR3 length equals 13 residues. The CDR3 protein is CASSLWTGREQYF. The CDR3 bases are TGTGCCAGCAGCCTATGGACAGGGCGCGAGCAGTACTTC. Based on the CDR3 plus reference TRBV11-2 and TRBJ2-7, the full variable domain is EAGVAQSPRYKIIEKRQSVAFWCNPISGHATLYWYQQILGQGPKLLIQFQNNGVVDDSQLPKDRFSAERLKGVDSTLKIQPAKLEDSAVYLCASSLWTGREQYFGPGTRLTVT.

The rearrangement links TRBV5-1 to TRBJ2-7; 10 positions match TRBD2. The CDR3 sequence is 15 residues long. CDR1 and CDR2 from the germline V gene are SGHRS and YFSETQ. V dropped 4 bases and J dropped 3; count of bases not matched to a gene: 7. The DNA of the CDR3 is TGCGCCAGCAGCCTCACTAGCGGGATAGTCTACGAGCAGTACTTC. Amino acid sequence: CASSLTSGIVYEQYF.

V is TRBV6-2 or TRBV6-3 and J is TRBJ2-2; weak D call: TRBD2 (6 bases). The CDR3 consists of 16 residues. Germline V CDR1 and CDR2: MNHEY, SVGEGT. The V end was cut by 5 bases, the J end by 1 base, with 14 bases between. The CDR3 sequence: CASSADLRGNTGELFF. DNA of the CDR3: TGTGCCAGCAGTGCCGACTTGCGGGGGAACACCGGGGAGCTGTTTTTT.

This clone was recorded a few times. The CDR3 sequence is CASSLNSGRTDTQYF. CDR3 nucleotide sequence: TGTGCCAGCAGCTTGAATTCAGGGAGGACAGATACGCAGTATTTT. J is TRBJ2-3 and V is TRBV5-4, with D tentatively TRBD2 (6 bases). V was clipped by 1 base and J by 3 bases, with 12 bases between them. This CDR3 has 15 residues. CDR1 and CDR2 (germline): SGHNT, YYREEE (reference sequence).

The V call is TRBV28, the J call TRBJ2-5; D is possibly TRBD2 (5 bases). The CDR3 is 16 residues long. Germline CDR1 and CDR2: MDHEN and SYDVKM. V was pared by 10 bases and J by 2 bases, with 23 bases between. DNA for the CDR3: TGTGCCACCGACCTAGCCAATACGTCGGATCAAGAGACCCAGTACTTC. Protein: CATDLANTSDQETQYF. Using reference TRBV28 and TRBJ2-5 for the parts outside the CDR3, the full variable domain is DVKVTQSSRYLVKRTGEKVFLECVQDMDHENMFWYRQDPGLGLRLIYFSYDVKMKEKGDIPEGYSVSREKKERFSLILESASTNQTSMYLCATDLANTSDQETQYFGPGTRLLVL.

This chain joins TRBV5-4 and TRBJ2-3; the D gene is possibly TRBD1 (6 bases). This CDR3 comprises 15 residues. V gave up 4 bases and J gave up 3 bases, with 15 bases separating them. The germline CDR1 and CDR2 sequences are SGHNT and YYREEE (reference sequence). CDR3 protein: CASSHKQGMTDTQYF. DNA of the CDR3: TGTGCCAGCAGCCATAAACAGGGTATGACAGATACGCAGTATTTT. The full variable domain, completed using reference TRBV5-4 and TRBJ2-3, is ETGVTQSPTHLIKTRGQQVTLRCSSQSGHNTVSWYQQALGQGPQFIFQYYREEENGRGNFPPRFSGLQFPNYSSELNVNALELDDSALYLCASSHKQGMTDTQYFGPGTRLTVL.

This clone came up a few times. The genes are TRBV5-1 and TRBJ2-7; D not certain. The CDR3 length is 15 residues. The germline V gene has CDR1 SGHRS and CDR2 YFSETQ. Trimming cost V 0 bases and J 9 bases, with 19 bases left between them. The CDR3 spells CASSLALRVVSGQYF. The CDR3 nucleotides read TGCGCCAGCAGCTTGGCCTTAAGAGTGGTGTCGGGGCAGTACTTC. Full variable domain (rest looked up from reference TRBV5-1 and TRBJ2-7): KAGVTQTPRYLIKTRGQQVTLSCSPISGHRSVSWYQQTPGQGLQFLFEYFSETQRNKGNFPGRFSGRQFSNSRSEMNVSTLELGDSALYLCASSLALRVVSGQYFGPGTRLTVT.

This chain connects TRBV7-9 to TRBJ2-7; 7 bases agree with TRBD1. This CDR3 contains 15 residues. The J segment lost 1 base and the V segment lost 4 bases, leaving 7 bases of the junction unmatched. Germline CDR1 SEHNR, CDR2 FQNEAQ (reference sequence). CDR3 loop: CASSSPDRESYEQYF. CDR3 DNA sequence: TGTGCCAGCAGCTCGCCCGACAGGGAATCCTACGAGCAGTACTTC.

The chain carries TRBV19 and TRBJ1-1; D remains unclear. Trimming cost V 6 bases and J 3 bases, with 8 bases left between them. Germline CDR1 LNHDA, CDR2 SQIVND (reference sequence). The CDR3 sequence is 12 residues long. The DNA for the CDR3 is TGTGCCAGTAGCGATCGGGACACTGAAGCTTTCTTT. Translated, it gives CASSDRDTEAFF.

This chain connects TRBV12-3 or TRBV12-4 to TRBJ2-7, with 10 bases lining up with TRBD1. The CDR3 loop spans 13 amino acids. V gave up 5 bases and J gave up 3 bases; unmatched junction bases: 1. The CDR3 DNA sequence: TGTGCCAGCAGTCGGACAGGGGGCTACGAGCAGTACTTC. It codes for CASSRTGGYEQYF.

The J gene is TRBJ2-7, the V gene TRBV27, with 7 bases fitting TRBD1. Germline CDR1 reads MNHEY; CDR2 reads SMNVEV (reference sequence). The CDR3 is 13 residues long. J was trimmed by 0 bases and V by 8 bases; bases with no gene match: 4. The CDR3 here is CASRQGSSYEQYF. The DNA of the CDR3 is TGTGCCAGCCGACAGGGATCCTCCTACGAGCAGTACTTC.

The rearrangement uses TRBV29-1 and TRBJ1-3; no firm D call. Trimming took 1 base from V and 8 from J, leaving 24 bases between them. Germline loops: CDR1 SQVTM, CDR2 ANQGSEA. CDR3 length: 17 amino acids. This chain's CDR3 is CSVEASMGPEGGHTIYF. As DNA, the CDR3 is TGCAGCGTTGAAGCTTCTATGGGCCCGGAAGGAGGACACACCATATATTTT. Supplemented by reference TRBV29-1 and TRBJ1-3, the full variable domain reads SAVISQKPSRDICQRGTSLTIQCQVDSQVTMMFWYRQQPGQSLTLIATANQGSEATYESGFVIDKFPISRPNLTFSTLTVSNMSPEDSSIYLCSVEASMGPEGGHTIYFGEGSWLTVV.

This chain connects TRBV7-9 to TRBJ1-1, with 9 bases matching TRBD1. Trimming cost V 5 bases and J 1 base; bases outside gene matches: 2. The germline gives CDR1 SEHNR, CDR2 FQNEAQ (reference sequence). The CDR3 sequence is 14 residues long. The CDR3 region is CASSRGQGNTEAFF. DNA of the CDR3: TGTGCCAGCAGCAGGGGACAGGGGAACACTGAAGCTTTCTTT.

This sequence joins TRBV7-9 and TRBJ2-2; a possible D gene is TRBD2 (6 bases). V gave up 4 bases and J gave up 6 bases, with 15 bases separating them. Germline V gene sequence: CDR1 SEHNR, CDR2 FQNEAQ (reference sequence). This CDR3 spans 15 amino acids. CDR3 protein: CASSSRQGLAGELFF. The CDR3 bases are TGTGCCAGCAGCTCACGCCAGGGACTGGCCGGGGAGCTGTTTTTT.

The J gene is TRBJ2-3, the V gene TRBV24-1; D is perhaps TRBD1 (6 bases). Germline lookup yields CDR1 KGHDR and CDR2 SFDVKD. V was shortened by 7 bases and J by 4 bases, with 11 bases between the two germline ends. This CDR3 has 13 residues. This chain's CDR3 is CATRAQGSDTQYF. In nucleotides, the CDR3 is TGTGCCACCAGAGCACAGGGCTCAGATACGCAGTATTTT.

The count of this clone is one. The V call is TRBV6-5, the J call TRBJ1-3; TRBD1 might be the D (5 bases). Germline CDR1 is MNHEY and CDR2 is SVGAGI. V was clipped by 7 bases and J by 0 bases, with 10 bases between them. The CDR3 extends over 14 amino acids. The CDR3 loop reads CASIRGFSGNTIYF. The CDR3 nucleotides are TGTGCCAGCATCCGGGGGTTCTCTGGAAACACCATATATTTT.

The V call is TRBV10-1, the J call TRBJ2-1; 13 bases fit TRBD2. Per germline, CDR1 WNHNN and CDR2 SYGVQD (reference sequence). CDR3 length: 17 amino acids. With V trimmed by 5 bases and J by 3 bases, 7 bases remained unmatched. CDR3 loop: CASSTKRLAGGYNEQFF. The CDR3 nucleotides read TGCGCCAGCAGTACGAAAAGACTAGCGGGAGGCTACAATGAGCAGTTCTTC.

The DNA of the CDR3 is TGCGCCAGCAGCTTGGGGTTCTCGGGGGAGGATCGGCAGTACTTC. Amino acids: CASSLGFSGEDRQYF. The chain recombines TRBV5-1 with TRBJ2-7, with D possibly TRBD2 on 6 matching bases. Germline-derived CDR1 and CDR2 are SGHRS and YFSETQ. The CDR3 totals 15 residues. The V and J ends lost 0 bases and 9 bases respectively, with 19 bases between them.

This chain uses TRBV7-9 with TRBJ2-5, with a tentative D call TRBD1 (5 bases). This CDR3 is built from 15 residues. With 1 base removed from V and 4 bases from J, the gap between germline ends came to 13 bases. Germline lookup yields CDR1 SEHNR and CDR2 FQNEAQ (reference sequence). This CDR3 is CASSLGQIERETQYF. The CDR3 DNA reads as TGTGCCAGCAGCTTAGGACAGATAGAGAGAGAGACCCAGTACTTC.

The gene calls are TRBV6-6 and TRBJ2-6; D unclear. The V gene's germline CDR1 is MNHNY and CDR2 SVGAGI (reference sequence). V lost 8 bases and J lost 0, with 8 bases in between. This CDR3 is built from 14 residues. This chain's CDR3 is CASAISSGANVLTF. CDR3 coding DNA: TGTGCCAGCGCCATCAGCTCTGGGGCCAACGTCCTGACTTTC.